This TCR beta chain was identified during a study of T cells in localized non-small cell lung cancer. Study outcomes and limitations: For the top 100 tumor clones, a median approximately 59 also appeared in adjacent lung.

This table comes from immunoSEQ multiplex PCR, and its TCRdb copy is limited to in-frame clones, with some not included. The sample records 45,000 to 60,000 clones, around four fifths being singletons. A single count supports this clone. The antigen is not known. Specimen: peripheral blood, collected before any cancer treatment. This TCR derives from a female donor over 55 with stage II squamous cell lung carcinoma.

The CDR3 sequence is CASSYSGIYEQYF. CDR3 nucleotides: TGTGCCAGCAGTTACTCGGGGATCTACGAGCAGTACTTC. This chain joins TRBV6-5 and TRBJ2-7; D not certain. The germline V gene encodes CDR1 MNHEY and CDR2 SVGAGI. Trimming took 0 bases from V and 3 from J, leaving 6 bases between them. CDR3 length: 13 residues.